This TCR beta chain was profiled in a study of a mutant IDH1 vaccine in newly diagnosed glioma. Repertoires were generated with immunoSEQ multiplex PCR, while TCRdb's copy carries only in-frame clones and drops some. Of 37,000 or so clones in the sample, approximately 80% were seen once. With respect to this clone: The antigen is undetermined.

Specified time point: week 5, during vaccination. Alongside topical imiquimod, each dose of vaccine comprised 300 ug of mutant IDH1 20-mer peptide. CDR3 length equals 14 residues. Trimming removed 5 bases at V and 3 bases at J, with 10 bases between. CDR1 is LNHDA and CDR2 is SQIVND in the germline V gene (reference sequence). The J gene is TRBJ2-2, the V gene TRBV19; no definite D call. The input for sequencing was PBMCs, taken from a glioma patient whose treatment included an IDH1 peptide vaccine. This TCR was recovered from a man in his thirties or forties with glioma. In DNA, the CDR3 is TGTGCCAGTAGTCGAAACTGGGACACCGGGGAGCTGTTTTTT. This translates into CASSRNWDTGELFF.